This TCR beta chain was sequenced for a study of blood T cell repertoires in COVID-19. Study-level background: PBMCs, B-cell-depleted T cells, or T cells were the source of the cDNA or gDNA that made up the material.

The germline V gene encodes CDR1 SGHTS and CDR2 YDEGEE. Losses at the gene ends were 4 bases for V and 3 bases for J; bases not matched to a gene: 3. CDR3 length: 14 amino acids. As originally analysed: Quantification of nucleated cells was approximated via reference gene primer amplification. The repertoire was sequenced with immunoSEQ multiplex PCR; TCRdb's copy has only in-frame clones and lacks some. V and J calls and clone size are given by that table; D and trimming were obtained from the DNA. The sample contains fewer than 350,000 clones, roughly 90% of which appear only once. Everyone who took part was roughly 18 to 90 years old, and they came from 20 to 25 US areas.

Sequencing was performed on PBMCs or T cells enriched from blood (not recorded which). The rearrangement links TRBV5-8 to TRBJ2-5; 10 positions match TRBD1. The sequence came from a woman in her 30s who had been exposed to COVID-19. The CDR3 DNA sequence: TGTGCCAGCAGCGATGGGACAGGGGAAGAGACCCAGTACTTC. Protein: CASSDGTGEETQYF.